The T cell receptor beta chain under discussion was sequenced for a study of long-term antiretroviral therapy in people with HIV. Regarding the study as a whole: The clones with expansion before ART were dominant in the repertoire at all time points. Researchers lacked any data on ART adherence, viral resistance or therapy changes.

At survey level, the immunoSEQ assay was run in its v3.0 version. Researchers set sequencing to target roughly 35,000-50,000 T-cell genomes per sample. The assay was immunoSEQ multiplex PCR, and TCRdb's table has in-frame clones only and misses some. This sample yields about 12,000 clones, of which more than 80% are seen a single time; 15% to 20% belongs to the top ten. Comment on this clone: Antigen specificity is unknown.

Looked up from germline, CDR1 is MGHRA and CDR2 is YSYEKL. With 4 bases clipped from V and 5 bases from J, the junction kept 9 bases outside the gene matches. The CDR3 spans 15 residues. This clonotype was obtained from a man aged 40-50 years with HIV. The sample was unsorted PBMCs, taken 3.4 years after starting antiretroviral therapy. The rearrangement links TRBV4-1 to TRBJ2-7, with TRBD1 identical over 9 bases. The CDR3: CASSPAGTGKHEQYF. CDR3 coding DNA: TGCGCCAGCAGCCCAGCCGGGACAGGGAAACACGAGCAGTACTTC.